These 26 T cell receptor beta chains were all obtained from the same sample, sequenced in a study of cytomegalovirus exposure and HLA in healthy donors (TCRdb year 2017). The protocol used for the library was the immunoSEQ multiplex PCR assay. For the multiplex PCR, a mixture combining 60 forward primers for TCR Vbeta segments and 13 reverse primers for TCR Jbeta segments was used. This is the immuneACCESS table as TCRdb keeps it, with only in-frame sequences that have V and J called. A part of the clones is gone; compared with another copy, unresolved V genes explain less than half, and the rest is unexplained. The sample has over 150,000 clones on record, around 74% of them singletons. The top ten constitute about 3% of the sample. Sequences were obtained from PBMCs. The receptors derive from a male donor in good health and CMV-seronegative.

V and J are TRBV15 and TRBJ1-4; unclear D gene. The CDR3 runs to 16 residues. The V and J ends lost 2 bases and 8 bases respectively, with 18 bases between them. Germline assignment: CDR1 LNHNV and CDR2 YYDKDF (reference sequence). This CDR3 reads CATSRLRVGRDEKLFF. The CDR3 DNA reads TGTGCCACCAGCAGACTCCGTGTGGGGAGAGACGAAAAACTGTTTTTT.

The chain is built from TRBV28 and TRBJ2-3; TRBD1 aligns across 7 bases. The V gene's germline CDR1 is MDHEN and CDR2 SYDVKM. With 4 bases clipped from V and 9 bases from J, the junction kept 13 bases outside the gene matches. The CDR3 is made up of 15 amino acids. The chain's CDR3 is CASSSSSGLTGTQYF. The CDR3 DNA reads TGTGCCAGCAGTTCCAGTTCGGGGCTGACAGGGACGCAGTATTTT.

The chain links TRBV10-3 to TRBJ1-2; D gene uncertain. The CDR3 runs to 14 residues. V was pared by 3 bases and J by 1 base, with 9 bases between. Germline V gene lookup returns CDR1 ENHRY and CDR2 SYGVKD. The CDR3 DNA sequence: TGTGCCATCAGTGAAAACAGAGATAACTATGGCTACACCTTC. It yields the protein CAISENRDNYGYTF.

As to this clone: One end of the junction varies from germline; a read error may be responsible. The V call is TRBV7-9, the J call TRBJ2-1; 8 positions agree with TRBD1. Germline CDR1 is SEHNR and CDR2 is FQNEAQ (reference sequence). The CDR3 runs 16 residues. CDR3 coding DNA: TGTTCCAGCAGCCCGAGGACAGGGAGCTCCTACAATGAGCAGTTCTTC. Protein: CSSSPRTGSSYNEQFF.

V usage is TRBV4-1 and J usage is TRBJ1-5; 8 bases are shared with TRBD1. This CDR3 comprises 14 residues. Losses at the gene ends were 4 bases for V and 6 bases for J; bases not matched to a gene: 5. The germline V gene has CDR1 MGHRA and CDR2 YSYEKL. CDR3 in DNA: TGCGCCAGCAGCCCCGGGACAGGCGGTCAGCCCCAGCATTTT. Protein sequence: CASSPGTGGQPQHF.

The chain carries TRBV19 and TRBJ1-5; 7 bases fit TRBD1. The CDR3 is 16 residues long. Germline-derived CDR1 and CDR2 are LNHDA and SQIVND (reference sequence). V shed 6 bases and J 0 bases; nucleotides not matched to a gene: 8. CDR3 sequence reads: CASSPRDSYSNQPQHF. CDR3 bases: TGTGCCAGTAGCCCCCGGGACAGTTATAGCAATCAGCCCCAGCATTTT.

This chain joins TRBV11-1 and TRBJ2-1; TRBD2 matches at 16 bases. Trimming at V came to 5 bases and at J to 2 bases, leaving 6 bases not matched to a gene. The germline V gene encodes CDR1 SGHAT and CDR2 FQDESV (reference sequence). The CDR3 is made up of 18 amino acids. Here the CDR3 reads CASSPGTSGGGTYNEQFF. CDR3 sequence (DNA): TGTGCCAGCAGCCCCGGGACTAGCGGGGGGGGGACCTACAATGAGCAGTTCTTC.

The V call is TRBV6-4, the J call TRBJ2-1, with 9 bases identical to TRBD2. The CDR3 is 15 amino acids. The germline CDR1 and CDR2 sequences are MRHNA and SNTAGT. With V trimmed by 6 bases and J by 7 bases, 10 bases remained unmatched. CDR3 sequence reads: CASSLTSGSSNEQFF. The CDR3 nucleotides are TGTGCCAGCAGCCTTACTAGCGGGTCCTCGAATGAGCAGTTCTTC.

This rearrangement joins TRBV6-6 to TRBJ2-5, with 7 positions matching TRBD1. Germline-derived CDR1 and CDR2 are MNHNY and SVGAGI (reference sequence). The CDR3 spans 15 residues. Trimming cost V 2 bases and J 5 bases; bases outside gene matches: 8. CDR3 protein: CASSYEGAIRETQYF. The CDR3 DNA reads as TGTGCCAGCAGTTACGAGGGGGCCATTCGGGAGACCCAGTACTTC.

The chain links TRBV11-2 to TRBJ2-5; no clear D gene. The tail of the sequence fits TRBJ2-7 better, so the J call may be wrong. The CDR3 totals 11 residues. Germline-derived CDR1 and CDR2 are SGHAT and FQNNGV. The CDR3 sequence is CASSPSYEQYF. CDR3 coding DNA: TGTGCCAGCAGCCCCTCCTACGAGCAGTACTTC.

CDR3: CASSYRTGVGYTF. The DNA for the CDR3 is TGTGCCAGCAGCTACCGGACAGGGGTTGGCTACACCTTC. The V gene is TRBV11-1, the J gene TRBJ1-2; the match to TRBD1 covers 9 bases. This CDR3 spans 13 amino acids. The V segment lost 4 bases and the J segment 7 bases; nucleotides outside the gene matches: 4. Looked up from germline, CDR1 is SGHAT and CDR2 is FQDESV (reference sequence).

A word on this clone: It may be a read error: a sequence one base away is much more abundant. Other DNA sequences in this specimen translate into the identical CDR3. The chain joins TRBV6-5 to TRBJ1-5; 8 bases are shared with TRBD1. V gave up 6 bases and J gave up 4 bases; unmatched junction bases: 5. The CDR3 runs 14 residues. Germline CDR1 reads MNHEY; CDR2 reads SVGAGI. The DNA of the CDR3 is TGTGCCAGCAGCCGCGACAGGGGTAATCAGCCCCAGCATTTT. Its translation: CASSRDRGNQPQHF.

V gene TRBV4-1 combines with J gene TRBJ1-2; 7 bases align to TRBD1. Germline lookup yields CDR1 MGHRA and CDR2 YSYEKL. V gave up 2 bases and J gave up 3 bases; unmatched junction bases: 6. There are 15 residues in the CDR3. The CDR3 here is CASSQRAGGDYGYTF. In DNA form, the CDR3 reads TGCGCCAGCAGCCAAAGGGCAGGGGGTGACTATGGCTACACCTTC.

This rearrangement joins TRBV30 to TRBJ1-4; D gene unclear. This CDR3 has 15 residues. Trimming removed 3 bases from V and 0 bases from J, with 11 bases in between. From germline, CDR1 is GTSNPN and CDR2 SVGIG (reference sequence). As DNA, the CDR3 is TGTGCCTGGAGCGCGTTCCCCGCAACTAATGAAAAACTGTTTTTT. Protein product: CAWSAFPATNEKLFF. The full variable domain, with the rest looked up from reference TRBV30 and TRBJ1-4, is SQTIHQWPATLVQPVGSPLSLECTVEGTSNPNLYWYRQAAGRGLQLLFYSVGIGQISSEVPQNLSASRPQDRQFILSSKKLLLSDSGFYLCAWSAFPATNEKLFFGSGTQLSVL.

The chain employs TRBV4-2 and TRBJ1-5; a weak D match, TRBD1 (6 bases). This CDR3 contains 15 residues. CDR1 LGHNA and CDR2 YNFKEQ come from the germline V gene. V shed 0 bases and J shed 3 bases, with 9 bases lying between them. The CDR3 DNA reads TGTGCCAGCAGCCAAGAGAGGACAGCCAATCAGCCCCAGCATTTT. This translates into CASSQERTANQPQHF.

Here the CDR3 DNA reads TGTGCCAGCATGTCGCCCCCGGTCTACGAGCAGTACTTC. Its protein is CASMSPPVYEQYF. The chain carries TRBV6-1 and TRBJ2-7, with no clear D. The V gene's germline CDR1 is MNHNS and CDR2 SASEGT. Trimming left V 7 bases short and J 3 bases short, with 13 bases between. There are 13 residues in the CDR3.

The chain has TRBV30 and TRBJ1-1, with TRBD1 matching 10 bases. Trimming removed 3 bases from V and 1 base from J; junction bases left unmatched: 2. The CDR3 sequence is 14 residues long. Looked up from germline, CDR1 is GTSNPN and CDR2 is SVGIG (reference sequence). The CDR3 is CAWRWTGGNTEAFF. CDR3 bases: TGTGCCTGGAGGTGGACAGGGGGGAACACTGAAGCTTTCTTT.

This clone turned up a few times. The CDR3 here is CASSYRRIGNTIYF. Here the CDR3 DNA reads TGTGCCAGCAGTTACCGGCGGATTGGCAACACCATATATTTT. V and J are TRBV6-5 and TRBJ1-3; D is unresolved. Trimming pared 2 bases from V and 7 bases from J, leaving 12 bases between. CDR3 size: 14 residues. Per germline, CDR1 MNHEY and CDR2 SVGAGI.

V usage is TRBV6-1 and J usage is TRBJ2-1, with 9 nucleotides matching TRBD2. The germline CDR1 and CDR2 sequences are MNHNS and SASEGT. This CDR3 spans 15 amino acids. J was trimmed by 5 bases and V by 7 bases; bases with no gene match: 9. The DNA of the CDR3 is TGTGCCAGCACCAAGGAACTAGCGGGCCACAATGAGCAGTTCTTC. This sequence encodes CASTKELAGHNEQFF.

This rearrangement joins TRBV7-2 to TRBJ2-3; D gene ambiguous. Germline CDR1 SGHTA, CDR2 FQGNSA. The germline V and J ends were trimmed by 1 base and 5 bases, with 10 bases remaining between them. CDR3 length: 14 amino acids. CDR3 nucleotide sequence: TGTGCCAGCAGCTTAGATGCGTCGAAAGATACGCAGTATTTT. Protein sequence: CASSLDASKDTQYF.

The chain recombines TRBV6-6 with TRBJ1-1, with 7 bases fitting TRBD1. The CDR3 has 16 amino acids. The germline V gene encodes CDR1 MNHNY and CDR2 SVGAGI (reference sequence). The V gene end was trimmed by 5 bases and the J gene end by 6 bases; junction bases not matched to a gene: 15. The CDR3 sequence is CASSPGRGRISAEAFF. DNA for the CDR3: TGTGCCAGCAGTCCCGGGAGGGGGCGAATTAGTGCTGAAGCTTTCTTT.

This clone was recorded only once. The chain employs TRBV10-1 and TRBJ1-6; the match to TRBD1 covers 10 bases. After removal of 0 bases from V and 7 bases from J, the junction contained 3 bases not matched to a gene. Per the germline V gene, CDR1 is WNHNN and CDR2 is SYGVQD (reference sequence). The CDR3 totals 16 residues. CDR3 protein: CASSESGTGANSPLHF. The DNA of the CDR3 is TGCGCCAGCAGTGAGTCGGGGACAGGGGCCAATTCACCCCTCCACTTT.

The chain couples TRBV6-5 to TRBJ2-7, with TRBD1 identical over 11 bases. This CDR3 is 14 amino acids long. V was clipped by 4 bases and J by 3 bases; unmatched bases: 2. Germline CDR1 MNHEY, CDR2 SVGAGI. In nucleotides, the CDR3 is TGTGCCAGCAGTTCCGGGACAGGGGGCTACGAGCAGTACTTC. Amino acid sequence: CASSSGTGGYEQYF.

J is TRBJ1-5 and V is TRBV28; tentatively, D is TRBD1 (5 bases). The CDR3 extends over 14 amino acids. V was pared by 1 base and J by 7 bases, with 11 bases between. The V gene's germline CDR1 is MDHEN and CDR2 SYDVKM. The CDR3 nucleotides are TGTGCCAGCAGTTTATTTCCAGGGCGCCAGCCCCAGCATTTT. Protein sequence: CASSLFPGRQPQHF.

The rearrangement joins TRBV28 to TRBJ1-5; TRBD1 agrees at 9 bases. Trimming cost V 4 bases and J 5 bases; bases outside gene matches: 15. CDR1 is MDHEN, CDR2 SYDVKM, per germline. The length of the CDR3 is 18 residues. The CDR3 DNA follows: TGTGCCAGCAGTTCGGCACAGGGGGCGACCGGCCCCTATCAGCCCCAGCATTTT. This translates into CASSSAQGATGPYQPQHF.

This clone was seen a handful of times. The rearrangement links TRBV5-1 to TRBJ2-7; 9 bases align to TRBD2. Germline V CDR1 and CDR2: SGHRS, YFSETQ. V was pared by 0 bases and J by 6 bases, with 4 bases of the junction left unmatched. The CDR3 is made up of 14 amino acids. CDR3 amino acids: CASSLGGGAREQYF. The CDR3 nucleotides are TGCGCCAGCAGCTTGGGCGGGGGGGCCCGCGAGCAGTACTTC.